This record looks at one T cell receptor beta chain sequence and its context. What it binds is unknown. The same CDR3 also results from other DNA sequences found in this sample. The entry originates in a study of T cell therapy after organ transplantation. The study, taken as a whole, reports: Both transferred clonotypes and endogenous ones absent from products apparently reconstituted.

Method: immunoSEQ multiplex PCR; TCRdb's copy keeps in-frame clones and lacks some. Of some 17,000 clones listed, around 86% were seen once; the top ten hold about a third. Stated time point: 20-29 weeks after completion of therapy. Material: CD8+ T cells from blood, obtained after autologous CMV-specific T cell therapy. The receptor comes from a human patient who had received a solid organ transplant and had CMV disease. Some of the T cells might come from the graft donor.

The CDR3 loop is CASSIGLAGGTDTQYF. As DNA, the CDR3 is TGTGCCAGTAGTATTGGACTAGCGGGAGGCACAGATACGCAGTATTTT. V is TRBV19 and J is TRBJ2-3, with TRBD2 matching 13 bases. J was trimmed by 1 base and V by 3 bases; bases with no gene match: 1. Germline loops: CDR1 LNHDA, CDR2 SQIVND (reference sequence). CDR3 length: 16 residues.